This T cell receptor beta chain was sequenced for a study of blood T cell repertoires in COVID-19 (dated by TCRdb to 2020 to 2022). Study-level background: Samples covering the acute and convalescent phases of COVID-19 were provided by collaborators in the United States, Italy and Spain. The prospective study material was composed of cDNA or gDNA derived from T cells, B-cell-depleted T cells, or PBMCs. The dataset comprised deeply sampled blood TCRbeta repertoires from subjects exposed to, actively infected with, or recovered from COVID-19. A freely available public database, intended as a resource for researchers studying the immune response to SARS-CoV-2, is where the repertoires were released. The samples were drawn from two sources: the first 160 participants of the ongoing ImmuneRACE study, and approximately 1,300 subjects contributed by 6 global collaborators. The sample metadata nearly always contained a de-identified subject ID, COVID-19 status, age in years and sex. Where available, HLA class I and class II types were obtained from metadata supplied by the sample provider rather than from assay-based typing.

As regards this clone: It lacks a known antigen. Per-nucleotide qualities are absent, and no much larger clonotype sits a single base away.

The immunoSEQ Assay, a bias-controlled multiplex PCR, was used to amplify TCRbeta CDR3 regions from genomic DNA. The study's own analysis went as follows. Nucleated cell counts per sample were estimated from amplification of reference gene primers within the assay. To quantify the absolute abundance of each unique TCRbeta CDR3 rearrangement, sequence reads were collapsed and filtered. For each sample, productive Simpson clonality was calculated by taking the square root of Simpson's diversity index across productive rearrangements. Entries here come from immuneACCESS through TCRdb and include only in-frame sequences with V and J called. Some clones fail to appear in such tables; in the studies checked, an unresolved V gene covers under half of the shortfall, and the cause of the remainder is unknown. D and trimming come from the DNA, and the V and J calls and clone size come from that table. The sample has 150,000 to 200,000 clones on record, roughly 89% of them singletons. The ten largest clonotypes hold approximately 7% of the sample.

Each collaborating institution followed its own protocols to collect whole blood in K2EDTA tubes. For TCRbeta analysis, collaborator samples were shipped as frozen whole blood, as isolated PBMCs, or as DNA extracted from either sample type. Study-level results and caveats: The amount of clinical and demographic metadata varied by source and participant and was provided uncurated.

There are 17 amino acids in the CDR3, from cysteine to phenylalanine inclusive. Only the CDR3 DNA is retained, 51 bases long and in frame from the first base. As encoded in the germline V gene (reference sequence), CDR1 is LNHDA while CDR2 is SQIVND. The V end gives up 7 bases and the J end 7 bases, leaving 11 bases in the junction not matched to a gene. This receptor was identified in a man aged 35 to 55 with acute or convalescent COVID-19. Rearrangement joined TRBV19 to TRBJ2-1; TRBD2 aligns with 15 central bases. The sample was peripheral blood. CDR3 reads: CASTPGLAGGFRNEQFF. The nucleotide sequence reads TGTGCCAGTACTCCGGGACTAGCGGGGGGATTTAGGAATGAGCAGTTCTTC.